This T cell receptor (beta chain) was documented in a study of CD8 T cells in Susac syndrome. Sequencing of TCR beta was performed on blood CD8+ and CD4+ T cells. With random hexamers, 0.5 to 1 ug RNA was reverse transcribed. A single record per CDR3 protein comes from TCRdb applying MiXCR to the immunoSEQ multiplex PCR reads. Of roughly 130,000 distinct CDR3 sequences in the sample, 96% were seen once. Looked up from germline, CDR1 is SNHLY and CDR2 is FYNNEI. Unmatched junction bases numbered 6, after V lost 6 bases and J lost 1 base. This CDR3 has 15 amino acids. Sequenced input: CD4+ T cells from PBMCs. The chain recombines TRBV2 with TRBJ1-1, with 9 bases identical to TRBD1. This TCR came from a human donor with Susac syndrome. The CDR3 nucleotides read TGTGCCAGCAGAGCTCAACAGGGGGCGAACACTGAAGCTTTCTTT. It is translated as CASRAQQGANTEAFF.